This record concerns one TCR beta chain sequence. This record comes from a study of blood T cell repertoires in COVID-19. Across the study: Acute and convalescent COVID-19 samples came from the United States, Italy and Spain.

Per the germline V gene, CDR1 is GTSNPN and CDR2 is SVGIG (reference sequence). With 6 bases removed from V and 7 bases from J, the gap between germline ends came to 13 bases. The CDR3 extends over 13 amino acids. Assignment of participants to cohorts was predicated upon participant-reported clinical history. Per the authors' pipeline: For nucleated cells, counts were estimated from reference gene primer amplification. Repertoires were generated with immunoSEQ multiplex PCR, while TCRdb's copy carries only in-frame clones and drops some. V and J calls and clone size are as listed in that table; D and trimming were resolved from the DNA. The table shows roughly 360,000 clones, with more than 75% occurring only once.

The chain combines TRBV30 with TRBJ1-6; D is possibly TRBD1 (6 bases). The sample consisted of PBMCs or T cells enriched from blood (not recorded which). The receptor was isolated from a young man who had recovered from COVID-19. CDR3 region: CACVGGGNSPLHF. CDR3 DNA: TGTGCCTGTGTAGGGGGGGGAAATTCACCCCTCCACTTT.